One sample yielded the 14 T cell receptor beta chains listed below, sequenced in a study of blood T cell repertoires in COVID-19. Profiling relied on immunoSEQ multiplex PCR, and the TCRdb table lists in-frame clones only, not all of them. In the table there are about 240,000 clones, roughly 80% of which are singletons. The sample consisted of peripheral blood. These TCRs come from a woman under 30 with acute or convalescent COVID-19.

This clone was found once. The rearrangement joins TRBV7-2 to TRBJ2-4; TRBD2 matches at 8 bases. Germline V gene data show CDR1 as SGHTA and CDR2 as FQGNSA. With 5 bases clipped from V and 4 bases from J, the junction kept 10 bases outside the gene matches. There are 16 residues in the CDR3. The CDR3 DNA sequence: TGTGCCAGCAGCCCGCAGACTAGCGACCTAAAAAACATTCAGTACTTC. Its protein product is CASSPQTSDLKNIQYF.

This clone occurred a few times. This chain joins TRBV18 and TRBJ1-2, with unresolved D. Germline loops: CDR1 KGHSH, CDR2 LQKENI. The CDR3 runs to 12 residues. V dropped 2 bases and J dropped 8 bases, with 9 bases sitting between them. DNA for the CDR3: TGTGCCAGCTCACCATTACCGGAGGGCTACACCTTC. Translating gives CASSPLPEGYTF.

The gene calls are TRBV7-2 and TRBJ2-1; TRBD2 is a possible D gene (5 bases). The germline V gene has CDR1 SGHTA and CDR2 FQGNSA. This CDR3 region has 14 residues. V dropped 5 bases and J dropped 6 bases, with 14 bases sitting between them. The CDR3 bases are TGTGCCAGCAGCGCCAGAACTAGTCCCAATGAGCAGTTCTTC. Its protein is CASSARTSPNEQFF.

The chain employs TRBV4-3 and TRBJ1-5, with 7 bases identical to TRBD1. Trimming at V came to 1 base and at J to 6 bases, leaving 6 bases not matched to a gene. Germline-derived CDR1 and CDR2 are LGHNA and YSLEER. CDR3 length: 15 amino acids. The CDR3 DNA follows: TGCGCCAGCAGCCAAGTGGTAGGGGGCGGTCAGCCCCAGCATTTT. It yields the protein CASSQVVGGGQPQHF.

The chain uses TRBV7-8 and TRBJ1-1, with D maybe TRBD1 (6 bases). Trimming shortened V by 0 bases and J by 7 bases, and 6 bases separated the two germline ends. The CDR3 is 12 residues long. The germline CDR1 and CDR2 sequences are SGHVS and FQNEAQ. CDR3 bases: TGTGCCAGCAGCTTAGCAGGGGGTGAAGCTTTCTTT. It yields the protein CASSLAGGEAFF.

Only a few counts were recorded for this clone. J is TRBJ1-1 and V is TRBV10-3; perhaps TRBD1 as D (5 bases). The CDR3 consists of 13 residues. V gave up 6 bases and J gave up 4 bases, with 12 bases separating them. Germline values: CDR1 ENHRY, CDR2 SYGVKD. The CDR3 here is CAIRMTDSTEAFF. In nucleotides, the CDR3 is TGTGCCATCAGAATGACAGACTCCACTGAAGCTTTCTTT.

This chain links TRBV4-1 with TRBJ2-2, with unresolved D. This CDR3 is built from 13 residues. Trimming shortened V by 0 bases and J by 6 bases, and 5 bases separated the two germline ends. Germline values: CDR1 MGHRA, CDR2 YSYEKL. In DNA, the CDR3 is TGCGCCAGCAGCCAAGATACGGCCGGGGAGCTGTTTTTT. This sequence encodes CASSQDTAGELFF.

The chain links TRBV27 to TRBJ2-7, with a weak D call TRBD2 (5 bases). Trimming stripped 4 bases from V and 5 bases from J, with 9 bases between. There are 12 residues in the CDR3. The germline gives CDR1 MNHEY, CDR2 SMNVEV (reference sequence). The CDR3 region has the DNA TGTGCCAGCAGTTCCCTCGGGAACGAGCAGTACTTC. It specifies CASSSLGNEQYF.

This chain connects TRBV18 to TRBJ2-7, with 9 bases fitting TRBD2. From germline, CDR1 is KGHSH and CDR2 LQKENI. There are 19 residues in the CDR3. V shed 4 bases, J shed 3 bases, and the junction held 19 bases outside the gene matches. CDR3 residues: CASSLAGSGSGVVDYEQYF. DNA of the CDR3: TGTGCCAGCTCACTGGCTGGTAGCGGGAGCGGAGTGGTAGACTACGAGCAGTACTTC.

This clone came up once. The J gene is TRBJ1-5, the V gene TRBV2; D perhaps matches TRBD1 (6 bases). In germline, CDR1 is SNHLY, CDR2 FYNNEI. Deletions cut 3 bases from V and 3 bases from J, with 9 bases between. The CDR3 consists of 14 residues. Here the CDR3 reads CASSEDSFNQPQHF. DNA of the CDR3: TGTGCCAGCAGTGAGGACAGTTTCAATCAGCCCCAGCATTTT.

The DNA for the CDR3 is TGTGCCAGCAGCTTACATTCACAGCCGGGGGACATTCAGTACTTC. Translating gives CASSLHSQPGDIQYF. The V call is TRBV11-2, the J call TRBJ2-4, with D possibly being TRBD2 (6 bases). The germline V gene encodes CDR1 SGHAT and CDR2 FQNNGV. Between the trimmed V and J ends, which lost 2 bases and 8 bases, there was a span of 16 bases. This CDR3 region has 15 residues.

This clone was counted a few times. The rearrangement joins TRBV5-1 to TRBJ1-2, with 7 bases fitting TRBD1. This CDR3 is 15 amino acids long. Germline V gives CDR1 SGHRS, CDR2 YFSETQ. V gave up 3 bases and J gave up 4 bases; unmatched junction bases: 9. The CDR3 DNA follows: TGCGCCAGCAGCTCCCCCCCGGCAGGGGGCTATGGCTACACCTTC. This translates into CASSSPPAGGYGYTF. Full variable domain (outside the CDR3, taken from reference TRBV5-1 and TRBJ1-2): KAGVTQTPRYLIKTRGQQVTLSCSPISGHRSVSWYQQTPGQGLQFLFEYFSETQRNKGNFPGRFSGRQFSNSRSEMNVSTLELGDSALYLCASSSPPAGGYGYTFGSGTRLTVV.

This chain uses TRBV5-1 with TRBJ2-3; no definite D call. CDR3 size: 16 residues. Per the germline V gene, CDR1 is SGHRS and CDR2 is YFSETQ. The ends were cut back, 1 base at V and 2 bases at J, with 14 bases in the middle. The CDR3 nucleotides are TGCGCCAGCAGCTTGCTATTGCTTAAATCCACAGATACGCAGTATTTT. Its protein product is CASSLLLLKSTDTQYF.

J is TRBJ2-6 and V is TRBV5-1; unclear D gene. This CDR3 spans 15 amino acids. Germline V gene lookup returns CDR1 SGHRS and CDR2 YFSETQ. Trimming pared 4 bases from V and 0 bases from J, leaving 8 bases between. Here the CDR3 DNA reads TGCGCCAGCAGCCTACCAATCTCTGGGGCCAACGTCCTGACTTTC. Translating it yields CASSLPISGANVLTF.